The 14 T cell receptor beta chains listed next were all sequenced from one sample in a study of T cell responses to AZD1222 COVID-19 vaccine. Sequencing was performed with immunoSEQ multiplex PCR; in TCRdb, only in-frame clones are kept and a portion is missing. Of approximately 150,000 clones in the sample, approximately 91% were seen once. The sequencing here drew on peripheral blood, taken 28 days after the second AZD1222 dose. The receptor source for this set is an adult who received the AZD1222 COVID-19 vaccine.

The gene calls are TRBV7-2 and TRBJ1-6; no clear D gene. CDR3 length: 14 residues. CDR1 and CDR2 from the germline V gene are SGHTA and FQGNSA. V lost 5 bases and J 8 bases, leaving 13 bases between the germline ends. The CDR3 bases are TGTGCCAGCAGCCTAACGGCCACCCATTCACCCCTCCACTTT. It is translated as CASSLTATHSPLHF.

Here the CDR3 DNA reads TGTGCCAGCAGCACCCCTTTGGGGTCTCTAGCGACCCAGTACTTC. Residues: CASSTPLGSLATQYF. V gene TRBV5-8 combines with J gene TRBJ2-5, with D tentatively TRBD2 (5 bases). This CDR3 spans 15 amino acids. The V end lost 4 bases, the J end lost 7 bases, and 20 bases lay between the germline ends. Germline V gives CDR1 SGHTS, CDR2 YDEGEE.

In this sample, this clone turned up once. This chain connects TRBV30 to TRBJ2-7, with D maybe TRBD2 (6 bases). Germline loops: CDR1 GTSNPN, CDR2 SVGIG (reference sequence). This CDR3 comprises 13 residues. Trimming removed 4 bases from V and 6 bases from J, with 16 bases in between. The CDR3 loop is CAWTSGLEGEQYF. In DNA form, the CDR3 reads TGTGCCTGGACCTCGGGACTCGAGGGCGAGCAGTACTTC.

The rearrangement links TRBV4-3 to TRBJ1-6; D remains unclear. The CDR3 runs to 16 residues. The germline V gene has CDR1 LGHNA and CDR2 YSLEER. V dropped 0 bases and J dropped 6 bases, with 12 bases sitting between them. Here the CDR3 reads CASSQDWSEPNSPLHF. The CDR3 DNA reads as TGCGCCAGCAGCCAAGATTGGTCGGAGCCTAATTCACCCCTCCACTTT.

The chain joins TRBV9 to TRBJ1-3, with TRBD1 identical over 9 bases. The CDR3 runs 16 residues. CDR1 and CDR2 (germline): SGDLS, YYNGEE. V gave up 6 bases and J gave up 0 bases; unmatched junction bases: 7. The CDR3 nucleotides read TGTGCCAGCACCACAGGGGGCGATTTCTCTGGAAACACCATATATTTT. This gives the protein CASTTGGDFSGNTIYF.

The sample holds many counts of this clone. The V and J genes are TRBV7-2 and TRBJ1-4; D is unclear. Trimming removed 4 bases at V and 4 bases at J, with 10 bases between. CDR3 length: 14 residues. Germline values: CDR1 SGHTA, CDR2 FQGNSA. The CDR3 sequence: CASSSDTFNEKLFF. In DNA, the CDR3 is TGTGCCAGCAGCTCCGACACCTTTAATGAAAAACTGTTTTTT.

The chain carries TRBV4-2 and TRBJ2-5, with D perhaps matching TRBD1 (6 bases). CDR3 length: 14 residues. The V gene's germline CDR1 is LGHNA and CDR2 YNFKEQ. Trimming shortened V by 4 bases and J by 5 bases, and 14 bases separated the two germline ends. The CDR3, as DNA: TGTGCCAGCAGCCGCCGAGGGCAGGGGGAGACCCAGTACTTC. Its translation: CASSRRGQGETQYF.

CDR3 sequence: CASRPGQFYGYTF. The CDR3 region has the DNA TGTGCCAGCAGACCCGGACAGTTCTATGGCTACACCTTC. J is TRBJ1-2 and V is TRBV27; maybe TRBD1 (6 bases). CDR3 length: 13 amino acids. Germline lookup yields CDR1 MNHEY and CDR2 SMNVEV (reference sequence). V lost 6 bases and J 4 bases, leaving 12 bases between the germline ends.

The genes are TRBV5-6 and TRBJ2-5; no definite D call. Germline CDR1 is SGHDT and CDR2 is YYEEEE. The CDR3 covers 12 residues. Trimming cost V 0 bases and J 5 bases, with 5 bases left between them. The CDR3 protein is CASSLGLETQYF. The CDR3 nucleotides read TGTGCCAGCAGCTTGGGTCTGGAGACCCAGTACTTC.

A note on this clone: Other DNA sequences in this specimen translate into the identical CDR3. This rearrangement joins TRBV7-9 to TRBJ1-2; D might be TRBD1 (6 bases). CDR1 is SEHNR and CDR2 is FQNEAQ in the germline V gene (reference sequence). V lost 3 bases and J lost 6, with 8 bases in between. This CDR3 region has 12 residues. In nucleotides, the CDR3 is TGTGCCAGCAGCTTTAACAGGGATGGCTACACCTTC. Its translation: CASSFNRDGYTF.

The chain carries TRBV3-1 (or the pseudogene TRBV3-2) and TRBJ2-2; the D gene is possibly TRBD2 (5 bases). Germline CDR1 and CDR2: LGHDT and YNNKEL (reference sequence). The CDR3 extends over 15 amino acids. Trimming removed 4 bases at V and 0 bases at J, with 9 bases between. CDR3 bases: TGTGCCAGCAGCCTCGTGGGAGCGAACACCGGGGAGCTGTTTTTT. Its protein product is CASSLVGANTGELFF.

DNA for the CDR3: TGTGCCAGCACCACAACCCGGGTCAGGGGCCACGAAAAACTGTTTTTT. Translation: CASTTTRVRGHEKLFF. The rearrangement joins TRBV21-1 to TRBJ1-4; the table's D call of TRBD1 was not tested on the DNA. TRBV21-1 is assigned pseudogene status. This CDR3 is 16 amino acids long.

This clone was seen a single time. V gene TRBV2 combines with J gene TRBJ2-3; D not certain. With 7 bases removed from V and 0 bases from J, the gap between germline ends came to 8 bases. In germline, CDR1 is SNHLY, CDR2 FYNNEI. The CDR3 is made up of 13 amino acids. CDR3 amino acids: CASKDGSTDTQYF. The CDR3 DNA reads TGTGCCAGCAAGGACGGAAGCACAGATACGCAGTATTTT.

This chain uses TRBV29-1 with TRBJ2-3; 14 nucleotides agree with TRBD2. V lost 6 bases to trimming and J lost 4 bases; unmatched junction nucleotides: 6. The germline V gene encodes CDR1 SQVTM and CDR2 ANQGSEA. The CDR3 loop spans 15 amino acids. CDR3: CSVGLAGVAADTQYF. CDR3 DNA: TGCAGCGTGGGACTAGCGGGAGTAGCCGCAGATACGCAGTATTTT.